This TCR beta chain was identified during a study of shared clonotypes between healthy human individuals. Per germline, CDR1 SGHKS and CDR2 YYEKEE (reference sequence). V lost 1 base and J lost 2, with 15 bases in between. The CDR3 has 16 residues. Generated by immunoSEQ multiplex PCR, the TCRdb table keeps only in-frame clones and is missing some. The repertoire holds hundreds of thousands of clones, with approximately 75% as singletons. In its sample, this clone was seen a few times. Its target is not known. Study-level findings and limits: In a handful of donors, around 5% of naive CD4 clonotypes appeared in common.

The J gene is TRBJ1-2, the V gene TRBV5-5; TRBD1 might be the D (5 bases). The origin of this receptor is a woman aged 30 to 39 in good health. Material: memory CD4+ T cells sorted from blood. Subset reported: CD45RA-negative fraction. As DNA, the CDR3 is TGTGCCAGCAGCTTGTCCCCTTCCCGGGACAACTATGGCTACACCTTC. Amino acid sequence: CASSLSPSRDNYGYTF.